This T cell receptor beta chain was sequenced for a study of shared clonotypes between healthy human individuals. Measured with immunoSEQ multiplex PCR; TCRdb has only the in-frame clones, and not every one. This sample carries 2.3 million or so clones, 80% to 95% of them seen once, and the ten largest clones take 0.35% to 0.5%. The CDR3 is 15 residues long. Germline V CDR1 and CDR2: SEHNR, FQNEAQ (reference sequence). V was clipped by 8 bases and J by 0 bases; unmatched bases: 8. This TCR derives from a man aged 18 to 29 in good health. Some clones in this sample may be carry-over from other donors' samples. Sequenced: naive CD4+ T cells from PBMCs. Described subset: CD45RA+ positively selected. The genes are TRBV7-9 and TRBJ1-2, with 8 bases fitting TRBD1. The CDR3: CASSGGGHTNYGYTF. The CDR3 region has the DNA TGTGCCAGCTCAGGGGGCGGACATACTAACTATGGCTACACCTTC.